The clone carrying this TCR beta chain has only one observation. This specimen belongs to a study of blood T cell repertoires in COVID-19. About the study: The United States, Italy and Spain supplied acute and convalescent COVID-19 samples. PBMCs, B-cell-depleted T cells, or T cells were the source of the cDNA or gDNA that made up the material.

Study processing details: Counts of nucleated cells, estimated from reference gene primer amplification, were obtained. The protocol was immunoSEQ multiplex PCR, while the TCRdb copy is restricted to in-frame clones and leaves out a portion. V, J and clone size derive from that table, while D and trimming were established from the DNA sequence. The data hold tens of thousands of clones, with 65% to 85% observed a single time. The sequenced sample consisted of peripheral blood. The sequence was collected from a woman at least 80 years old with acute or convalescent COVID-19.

The CDR3 loop is CASSFPGPAYEQYF. CDR3 bases: TGTGCCAGCAGTTTCCCAGGGCCCGCCTACGAGCAGTACTTC. The chain employs TRBV6-2 or TRBV6-3 and TRBJ2-7; a possible D gene is TRBD1 (5 bases). Per the germline V gene, CDR1 is MNHEY and CDR2 is SVGEGT. Deletions cut 4 bases from V and 2 bases from J, with 12 bases between. The CDR3 has 14 amino acids.